Listed here are 22 T cell receptor beta chains from one sample, sequenced in a study of blood T cell repertoires in COVID-19. Sequencing used immunoSEQ multiplex PCR; TCRdb keeps in-frame clones, though not all of them. The sample has just over 250,000 clones, more than 75% seen once. Sequencing used peripheral blood. These receptors came from a middle-aged man who had recovered from COVID-19.

This chain links TRBV4-3 with TRBJ2-1; the match to TRBD1 covers 9 bases. The ends lost 2 bases at V and 7 bases at J; junction bases unmatched: 9. CDR1 is LGHNA, CDR2 YSLEER, per germline. The CDR3 length is 16 residues. This CDR3 reads CASSQTGTGSLNEQFF. The CDR3 bases are TGCGCCAGCAGCCAAACCGGGACAGGGAGCTTGAATGAGCAGTTCTTC.

The chain recombines TRBV19 with TRBJ1-2; tentatively, D is TRBD1 (6 bases). This CDR3 has 16 amino acids. The V gene's germline CDR1 is LNHDA and CDR2 SQIVND (reference sequence). V lost 3 bases and J 4 bases, leaving 18 bases between the germline ends. The CDR3 loop is CASSILPGHRSYGYTF. CDR3 in DNA: TGTGCCAGTAGTATCCTCCCGGGACACCGAAGCTATGGCTACACCTTC.

V and J are TRBV4-3 and TRBJ2-1, with 10 bases that match TRBD2. This CDR3 is built from 18 residues. V gave up 8 bases and J gave up 1 base; unmatched junction bases: 14. The germline V gene encodes CDR1 LGHNA and CDR2 YSLEER. The CDR3 is CASAASLAGVGSYNEQFF. For the CDR3, the DNA is TGCGCCAGCGCCGCGAGTCTAGCGGGAGTAGGGTCCTACAATGAGCAGTTCTTC.

This chain joins TRBV4-3 and TRBJ1-2; maybe TRBD1 (6 bases). Germline V lookup: CDR1 LGHNA, CDR2 YSLEER. The CDR3 runs 14 residues. V was trimmed by 0 bases and J by 7 bases, leaving 12 bases between them. The CDR3 reads CASSQDVPGAGYTF. The CDR3, as DNA: TGCGCCAGCAGCCAAGATGTTCCAGGGGCTGGCTACACCTTC.

The chain uses TRBV11-2 and TRBJ2-3; 8 nucleotides line up with TRBD2. Looked up from germline, CDR1 is SGHAT and CDR2 is FQNNGV. The CDR3 consists of 14 residues. Trimming cost V 8 bases and J 6 bases; bases outside gene matches: 10. The CDR3 nucleotides are TGTGCCAGCTCCTTCCTAGCGGGTGGGGATACGCAGTATTTT. This translates into CASSFLAGGDTQYF.

The chain employs TRBV2 and TRBJ1-5; D possibly corresponds to TRBD1 (6 bases). Germline assignment: CDR1 SNHLY and CDR2 FYNNEI. V lost 5 bases, J lost 2 bases, and 13 bases lay in between. The CDR3 loop spans 15 amino acids. CDR3 nucleotides: TGTGCCAGCAGTACAGGGAATTTCGGCAATCAGCCCCAGCATTTT. Translation: CASSTGNFGNQPQHF.

In its sample, this clone was seen once. The chain couples TRBV5-1 to TRBJ1-2, with D unresolved. Trimming cost V 0 bases and J 6 bases, with 12 bases left between them. Germline assignment: CDR1 SGHRS and CDR2 YFSETQ. CDR3 size: 14 residues. This chain's CDR3 is CASSLAAGLDGYTF. CDR3 nucleotide sequence: TGCGCCAGCAGCTTGGCCGCGGGTTTGGATGGCTACACCTTC.

The genes are TRBV20-1 and TRBJ2-1, with a weak D call TRBD2 (6 bases). Trimming left V 3 bases short and J 9 bases short, with 15 bases between. The germline V gene has CDR1 DFQATT and CDR2 SNEGSKA (reference sequence). The CDR3 is made up of 13 amino acids. The CDR3 sequence: CSASGSLGGEQFF. The CDR3 DNA sequence: TGCAGTGCTAGTGGCTCCTTGGGGGGTGAGCAGTTCTTC.

The chain links TRBV9 to TRBJ2-3, with D tentatively TRBD2 (6 bases). Germline values: CDR1 SGDLS, CDR2 YYNGEE. With 0 bases removed from V and 2 bases from J, the gap between germline ends came to 13 bases. This CDR3 has 16 residues. CDR3 protein: CASSVDFLAATDTQYF. The CDR3 bases are TGTGCCAGCAGCGTAGACTTCTTAGCGGCCACAGATACGCAGTATTTT.

Regarding this clone: Other DNA sequences from this sample encode an identical CDR3 as well. The gene calls are TRBV5-1 and TRBJ2-7; 7 bases align to TRBD1. CDR3 length equals 14 residues. Germline V gives CDR1 SGHRS, CDR2 YFSETQ. Trimming removed 2 bases from V and 2 bases from J; junction bases left unmatched: 4. CDR3 sequence reads: CASSLRTGTYEQYF. DNA of the CDR3: TGCGCCAGCAGCTTAAGGACAGGAACCTACGAGCAGTACTTC.

This rearrangement joins TRBV7-9 to TRBJ1-2, with D unresolved. The length of the CDR3 is 13 residues. Germline CDR1 and CDR2: SEHNR and FQNEAQ (reference sequence). V was pared by 4 bases and J by 7 bases, with 13 bases between. This CDR3 reads CASSSYLEGGYTF. The CDR3 coding sequence is TGTGCCAGCAGCTCCTATTTGGAGGGTGGCTACACCTTC. The complete variable domain, with remaining parts taken from reference TRBV7-9 and TRBJ1-2, reads DTGVSQNPRHKITKRGQNVTFRCDPISEHNRLYWYRQTLGQGPEFLTYFQNEAQLEKSRLLSDRFSAERPKGSFSTLEIQRTEQGDSAMYLCASSSYLEGGYTFGSGTRLTVV.

V gene TRBV7-8 combines with J gene TRBJ2-2; the D gene is possibly TRBD1 (7 bases). CDR1 and CDR2 (germline): SGHVS, FQNEAQ. Trimming removed 3 bases from V and 0 bases from J, with 14 bases in between. This CDR3 region has 17 residues. The CDR3 here is CASSFDVRGANTGELFF. CDR3 bases: TGTGCCAGCAGCTTCGACGTCAGGGGGGCGAACACCGGGGAGCTGTTTTTT.

V gene TRBV7-9 combines with J gene TRBJ1-2; weak D call: TRBD1 (5 bases). Per germline, CDR1 SEHNR and CDR2 FQNEAQ (reference sequence). The CDR3 has 15 residues. V was clipped by 5 bases and J by 5 bases, with 18 bases between them. The DNA for the CDR3 is TGTGCCAGCAGCCGCTCGGGGGGAGGGGAATATGGCTACACCTTC. This sequence encodes CASSRSGGGEYGYTF.

This chain connects TRBV27 to TRBJ1-6; 8 bases align to TRBD1. The CDR3 totals 15 residues. J gave up 8 bases and V 3 bases, and 6 bases lay outside the gene matches. The V gene's germline CDR1 is MNHEY and CDR2 SMNVEV (reference sequence). CDR3 sequence (DNA): TGTGCCAGCAGTTTGACAGGGGATAGGTATTCACCCCTCCACTTT. This encodes CASSLTGDRYSPLHF.

V and J are TRBV6-5 and TRBJ1-2; possibly TRBD1 for D (5 bases). Deletions cut 5 bases from V and 5 bases from J, with 18 bases between. The CDR3 extends over 15 amino acids. Germline V CDR1 and CDR2: MNHEY, SVGAGI. CDR3 loop: CASSPTVGGVYGYTF. The CDR3 DNA reads as TGTGCCAGCAGTCCAACGGTAGGAGGGGTTTATGGCTACACCTTC.

This sequence joins TRBV7-2 and TRBJ2-3; D possibly corresponds to TRBD2 (5 bases). The germline CDR1 and CDR2 sequences are SGHTA and FQGNSA. The CDR3 has 15 amino acids. The V gene lost 0 bases and the J gene lost 8 bases, with 15 bases spanning the gap. CDR3 region: CASSLAVESGGTQYF. In DNA, the CDR3 is TGTGCCAGCAGCTTAGCGGTTGAGAGTGGAGGTACGCAGTATTTT. The full variable domain, in which reference TRBV7-2 and TRBJ2-3 provide the parts outside the CDR3, is GAGVSQSPSNKVTEKGKDVELRCDPISGHTALYWYRQSLGQGLEFLIYFQGNSAPDKSGLPSDRFSAERTGGSVSTLTIQRTQQEDSAVYLCASSLAVESGGTQYFGPGTRLTVL.

The V and J genes are TRBV7-2 and TRBJ2-6, with 8 bases lining up with TRBD2. The germline CDR1 and CDR2 sequences are SGHTA and FQGNSA. The junction had 2 bases not matched to a gene; V was cut back by 1 base and J by 12 bases. The CDR3 runs to 13 residues. CDR3: CASSLGTSTVLTF. The CDR3 nucleotides read TGTGCCAGCAGCTTAGGGACTAGCACCGTCCTGACTTTC.

This clone appeared a few times. V is TRBV6-6 and J is TRBJ1-5; the D gene is possibly TRBD1 (6 bases). Germline lookup yields CDR1 MNHNY and CDR2 SVGAGI (reference sequence). Trimming stripped 2 bases from V and 4 bases from J, with 15 bases between. The CDR3 sequence is 16 residues long. CDR3 loop: CASSYLSQGANQPQHF. The CDR3 nucleotides are TGTGCCAGCAGTTACCTATCACAGGGAGCGAATCAGCCCCAGCATTTT.

V is TRBV4-1 and J is TRBJ2-7; 10 bases agree with TRBD1. V was clipped by 2 bases and J by 4 bases; unmatched bases: 5. Germline V lookup: CDR1 MGHRA, CDR2 YSYEKL. The CDR3 covers 15 residues. CDR3 sequence reads: CASSQTGTGVYEQYF. CDR3 DNA: TGCGCCAGCAGCCAAACCGGGACAGGGGTGTACGAGCAGTACTTC.

The rearrangement joins TRBV3-1 (or the pseudogene TRBV3-2) to TRBJ2-3; 7 bases are shared with TRBD1. Germline CDR1 and CDR2: LGHDT and YNNKEL (reference sequence). This CDR3 has 16 amino acids. The V segment lost 7 bases and the J segment 4 bases; nucleotides outside the gene matches: 14. CDR3 loop: CASTARATGWADTQYF. Written as DNA, the CDR3 is TGTGCCAGCACAGCCCGGGCGACAGGGTGGGCAGATACGCAGTATTTT.

This chain links TRBV21-1 with TRBJ2-7; the table's TRBD2 call for D was not verified on the DNA. TRBV21-1 is a known pseudogene. The CDR3 totals 17 residues. The DNA for the CDR3 is TGTGCCAGCAGCAAGGGGGGGACTAGCGGGAGGGCGCACGAGCAGTACTTC. The encoded protein is CASSKGGTSGRAHEQYF.

The chain employs TRBV3-1 (or the pseudogene TRBV3-2) and TRBJ2-3; 12 positions agree with TRBD2. The CDR3 runs 16 residues. Germline CDR1 and CDR2: LGHDT and YNNKEL (reference sequence). V shed 3 bases and J 1 base; nucleotides not matched to a gene: 2. Here the CDR3 reads CASSQTSGRRTDTQYF. The CDR3 nucleotides read TGTGCCAGCAGCCAGACTAGCGGGAGACGCACAGATACGCAGTATTTT.